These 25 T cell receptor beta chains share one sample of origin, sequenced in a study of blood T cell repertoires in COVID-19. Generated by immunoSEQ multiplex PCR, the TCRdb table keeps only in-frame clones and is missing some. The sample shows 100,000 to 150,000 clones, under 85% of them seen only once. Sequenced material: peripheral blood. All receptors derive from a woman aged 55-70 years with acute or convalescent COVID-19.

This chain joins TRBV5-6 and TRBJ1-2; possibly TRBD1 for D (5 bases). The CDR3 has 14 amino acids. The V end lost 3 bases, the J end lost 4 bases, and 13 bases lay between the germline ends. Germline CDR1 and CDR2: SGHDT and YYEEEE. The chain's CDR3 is CASSSEVGGYGYTF. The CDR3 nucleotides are TGTGCCAGCAGCTCCGAAGTGGGGGGCTATGGCTACACCTTC.

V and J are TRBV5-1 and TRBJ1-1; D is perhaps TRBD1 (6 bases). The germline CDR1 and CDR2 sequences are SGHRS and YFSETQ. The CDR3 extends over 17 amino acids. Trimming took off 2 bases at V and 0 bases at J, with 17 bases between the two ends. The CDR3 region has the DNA TGCGCCAGCAGCTTTCTGGTGCAGGGGTACATGAACACTGAAGCTTTCTTT. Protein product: CASSFLVQGYMNTEAFF.

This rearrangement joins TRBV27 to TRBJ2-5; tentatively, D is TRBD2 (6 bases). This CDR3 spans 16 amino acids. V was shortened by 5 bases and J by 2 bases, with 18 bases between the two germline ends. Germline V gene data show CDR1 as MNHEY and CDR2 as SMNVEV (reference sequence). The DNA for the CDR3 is TGTGCCAGCAGTACCCGCCTCGGGGGAGCTCAAGAGACCCAGTACTTC. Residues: CASSTRLGGAQETQYF.

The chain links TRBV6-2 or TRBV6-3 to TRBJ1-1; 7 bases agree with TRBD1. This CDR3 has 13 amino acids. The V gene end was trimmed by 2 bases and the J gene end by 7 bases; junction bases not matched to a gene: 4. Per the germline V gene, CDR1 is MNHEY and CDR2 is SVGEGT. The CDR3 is CASSYRGPGEAFF. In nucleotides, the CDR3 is TGTGCCAGCAGTTACAGGGGGCCGGGTGAAGCTTTCTTT.

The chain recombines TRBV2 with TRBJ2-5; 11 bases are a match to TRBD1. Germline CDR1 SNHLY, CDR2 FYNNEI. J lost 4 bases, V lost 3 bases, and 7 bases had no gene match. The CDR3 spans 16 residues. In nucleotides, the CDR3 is TGTGCCAGCAGTGATATTGGGACAGGGGGAGGAGAGACCCAGTACTTC. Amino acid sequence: CASSDIGTGGGETQYF.

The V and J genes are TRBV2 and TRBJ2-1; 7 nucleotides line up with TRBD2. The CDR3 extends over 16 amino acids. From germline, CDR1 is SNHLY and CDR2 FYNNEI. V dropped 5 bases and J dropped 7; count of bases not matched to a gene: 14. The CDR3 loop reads CASSRTSGRGGNEQFF. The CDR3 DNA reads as TGTGCCAGCAGTCGAACCTCGGGACGCGGGGGTAATGAGCAGTTCTTC.

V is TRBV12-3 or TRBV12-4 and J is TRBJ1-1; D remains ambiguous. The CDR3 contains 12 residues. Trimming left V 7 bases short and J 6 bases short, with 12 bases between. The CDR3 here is CASMTLHPEAFF. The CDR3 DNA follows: TGTGCCAGCATGACACTCCACCCTGAAGCTTTCTTT.

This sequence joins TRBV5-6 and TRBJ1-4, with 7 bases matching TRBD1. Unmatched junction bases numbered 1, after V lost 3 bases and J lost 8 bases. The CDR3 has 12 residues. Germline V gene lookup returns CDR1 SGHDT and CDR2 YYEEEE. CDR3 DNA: TGTGCCAGCAGCTCACAGGGGGAAAAACTGTTTTTT. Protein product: CASSSQGEKLFF.

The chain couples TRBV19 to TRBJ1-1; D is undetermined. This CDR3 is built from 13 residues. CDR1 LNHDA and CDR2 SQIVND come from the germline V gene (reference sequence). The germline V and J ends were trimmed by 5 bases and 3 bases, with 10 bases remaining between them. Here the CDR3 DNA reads TGTGCCAGTAGTCCAATAGCGTACACTGAAGCTTTCTTT. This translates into CASSPIAYTEAFF.

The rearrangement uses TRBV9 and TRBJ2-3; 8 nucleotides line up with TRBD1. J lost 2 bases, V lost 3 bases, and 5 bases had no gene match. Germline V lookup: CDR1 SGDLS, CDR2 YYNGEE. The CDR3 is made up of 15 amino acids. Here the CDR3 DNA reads TGTGCCAGCAGCGAGGGGGACAGGAACACAGATACGCAGTATTTT. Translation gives CASSEGDRNTDTQYF. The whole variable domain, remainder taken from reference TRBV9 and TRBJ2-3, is DSGVTQTPKHLITATGQRVTLRCSPRSGDLSVYWYQQSLDQGLQFLIQYYNGEERAKGNILERFSAQQFPDLHSELNLSSLELGDSALYFCASSEGDRNTDTQYFGPGTRLTVL.

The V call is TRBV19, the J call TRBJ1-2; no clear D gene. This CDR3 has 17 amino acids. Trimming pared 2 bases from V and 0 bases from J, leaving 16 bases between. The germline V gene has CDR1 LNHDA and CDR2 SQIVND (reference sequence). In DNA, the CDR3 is TGTGCCAGTAGTATACGGAGTTCTTCAGAAGCTAACTATGGCTACACCTTC. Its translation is CASSIRSSSEANYGYTF.

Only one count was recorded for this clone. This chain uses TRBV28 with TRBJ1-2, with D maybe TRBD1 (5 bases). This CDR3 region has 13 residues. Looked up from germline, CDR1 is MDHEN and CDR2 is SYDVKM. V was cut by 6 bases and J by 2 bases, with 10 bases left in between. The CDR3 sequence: CASSPQVNYGYTF. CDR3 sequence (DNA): TGTGCCAGCAGCCCACAGGTGAACTATGGCTACACCTTC.

DNA of the CDR3: TGTGCCTGGAGTGTTGGGACAGCTTTCACCGGGGAGCTGTTTTTT. Translated: CAWSVGTAFTGELFF. The V and J genes are TRBV30 and TRBJ2-2, with TRBD1 identical over 7 bases. This CDR3 has 15 amino acids. Germline V gene data show CDR1 as GTSNPN and CDR2 as SVGIG (reference sequence). Unmatched junction bases numbered 5, after V lost 0 bases and J lost 4 bases.

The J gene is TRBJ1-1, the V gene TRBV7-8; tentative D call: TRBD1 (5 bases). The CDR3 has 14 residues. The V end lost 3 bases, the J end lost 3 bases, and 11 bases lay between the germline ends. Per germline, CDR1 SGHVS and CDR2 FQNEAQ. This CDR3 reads CASSFLGTHTEAFF. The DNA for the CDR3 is TGTGCCAGCAGCTTCCTGGGGACTCACACTGAAGCTTTCTTT.

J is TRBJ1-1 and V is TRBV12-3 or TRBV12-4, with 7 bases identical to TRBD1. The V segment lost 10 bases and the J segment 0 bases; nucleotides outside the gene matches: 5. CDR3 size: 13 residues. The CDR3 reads CATLTGVNTEAFF. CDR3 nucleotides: TGTGCCACCCTTACAGGGGTGAACACTGAAGCTTTCTTT.

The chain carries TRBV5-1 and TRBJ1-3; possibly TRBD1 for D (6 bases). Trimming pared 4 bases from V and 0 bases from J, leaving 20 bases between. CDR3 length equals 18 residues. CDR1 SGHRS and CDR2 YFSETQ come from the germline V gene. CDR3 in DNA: TGCGCCAGCAGCCTCCGGACAGCCGACCTTAGCTCTGGAAACACCATATATTTT. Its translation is CASSLRTADLSSGNTIYF.

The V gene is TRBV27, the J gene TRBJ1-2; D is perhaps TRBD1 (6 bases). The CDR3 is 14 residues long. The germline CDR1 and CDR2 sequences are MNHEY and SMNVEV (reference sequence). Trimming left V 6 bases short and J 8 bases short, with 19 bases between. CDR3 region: CASRPITGTGGYTF. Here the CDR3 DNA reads TGTGCCAGCAGACCTATCACAGGGACGGGGGGCTACACCTTC.

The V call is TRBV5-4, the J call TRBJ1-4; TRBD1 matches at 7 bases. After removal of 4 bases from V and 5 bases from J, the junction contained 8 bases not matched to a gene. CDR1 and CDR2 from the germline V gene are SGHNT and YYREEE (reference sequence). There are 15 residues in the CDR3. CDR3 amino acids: CASSLRQGLNEKLFF. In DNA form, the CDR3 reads TGTGCCAGCAGCCTAAGACAGGGTTTAAATGAAAAACTGTTTTTT.

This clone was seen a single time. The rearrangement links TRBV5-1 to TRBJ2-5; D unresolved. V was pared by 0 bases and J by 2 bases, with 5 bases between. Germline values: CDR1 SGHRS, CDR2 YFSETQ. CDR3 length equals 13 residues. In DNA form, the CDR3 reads TGCGCCAGCAGCTTGGGGCAGCAAGAGACCCAGTACTTC. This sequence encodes CASSLGQQETQYF.

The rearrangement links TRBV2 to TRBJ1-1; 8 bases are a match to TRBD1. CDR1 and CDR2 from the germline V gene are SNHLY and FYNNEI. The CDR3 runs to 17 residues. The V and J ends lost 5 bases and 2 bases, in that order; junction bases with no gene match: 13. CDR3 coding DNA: TGTGCCAGCAGTTTTGGGACAGGAAGGGGGCTAAACACTGAAGCTTTCTTT. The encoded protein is CASSFGTGRGLNTEAFF. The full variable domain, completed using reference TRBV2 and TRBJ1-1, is EPEVTQTPSHQVTQMGQEVILRCVPISNHLYFYWYRQILGQKVEFLVSFYNNEISEKSEIFDDQFSVERPDGSNFTLKIRSTKLEDSAMYFCASSFGTGRGLNTEAFFGQGTRLTVV.

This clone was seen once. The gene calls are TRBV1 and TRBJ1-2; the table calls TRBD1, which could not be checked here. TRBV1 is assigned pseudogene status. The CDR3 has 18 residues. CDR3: CTSSQDRTGRGPRYGYTF. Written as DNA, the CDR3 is TGCACCAGCAGCCAAGATCGGACAGGGAGAGGTCCGCGCTATGGCTACACCTTC.

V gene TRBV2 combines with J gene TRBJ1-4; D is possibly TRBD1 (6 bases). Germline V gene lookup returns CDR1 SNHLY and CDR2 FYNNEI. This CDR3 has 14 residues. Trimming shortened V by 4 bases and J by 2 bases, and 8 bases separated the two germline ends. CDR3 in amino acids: CASSGTVTNEKLFF. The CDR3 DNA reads TGTGCCAGCAGTGGGACAGTGACTAATGAAAAACTGTTTTTT.

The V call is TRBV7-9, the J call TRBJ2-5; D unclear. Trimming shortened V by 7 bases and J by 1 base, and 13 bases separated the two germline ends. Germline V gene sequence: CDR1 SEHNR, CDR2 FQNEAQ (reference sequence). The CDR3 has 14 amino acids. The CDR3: CASTPKTGQETQYF. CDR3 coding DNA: TGTGCCAGCACCCCCAAAACCGGCCAAGAGACCCAGTACTTC.

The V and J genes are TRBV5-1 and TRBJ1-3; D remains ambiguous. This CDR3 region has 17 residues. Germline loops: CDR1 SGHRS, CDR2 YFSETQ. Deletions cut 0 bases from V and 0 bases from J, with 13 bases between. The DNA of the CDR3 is TGCGCCAGCAGCTTGGCCGCCGGACGGGACTCTGGAAACACCATATATTTT. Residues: CASSLAAGRDSGNTIYF.

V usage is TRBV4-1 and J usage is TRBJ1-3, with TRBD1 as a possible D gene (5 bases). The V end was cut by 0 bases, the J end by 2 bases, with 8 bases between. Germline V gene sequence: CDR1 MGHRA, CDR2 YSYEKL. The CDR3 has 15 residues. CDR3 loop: CASSQEGAAGNTIYF. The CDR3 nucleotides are TGCGCCAGCAGCCAAGAAGGGGCAGCTGGAAACACCATATATTTT.